This T cell receptor (beta chain) was captured in a study of beta chain features in type 1 diabetes. Study-wide results and limits: Shorter TCRB CDR3s, moderately but significantly so, marked every one of the four CD4+ subsets in Type 1 diabetes patients. PCR may have favored shorter templates equally in patients and controls.

Purity above 95% was achieved in all sorted populations. Details on this clone: Antigen: not known.

Sequencing targeted expressed TCRB transcripts, as all isolated RNA had been reverse transcribed. Clones were read by immunoSEQ multiplex PCR, and TCRdb kept only the in-frame ones, dropping some. Found here are approximately 250,000 clones, about 23% of them singletons; the top ten hold more than 0.009%. This CDR3 is 13 amino acids long. From germline, CDR1 is LNHDA and CDR2 SQIVND (reference sequence). The junction had 2 bases not matched to a gene; V was cut back by 5 bases and J by 2 bases. The chain combines TRBV19 with TRBJ2-7; the match to TRBD1 covers 8 bases. This TCR was recovered from a young woman with type 1 diabetes. Sequenced: naive CD4+ T cells from blood. CDR3 in amino acids: CASSPGQAYEQYF. CDR3 DNA sequence: TGTGCCAGTAGTCCGGGACAGGCCTACGAGCAGTACTTC. Based on the CDR3 plus reference TRBV19 and TRBJ2-7, the full variable domain is DGGITQSPKYLFRKEGQNVTLSCEQNLNHDAMYWYRQDPGQGLRLIYYSQIVNDFQKGDIAEGYSVSREKKESFPLTVTSAQKNPTAFYLCASSPGQAYEQYFGPGTRLTVT.